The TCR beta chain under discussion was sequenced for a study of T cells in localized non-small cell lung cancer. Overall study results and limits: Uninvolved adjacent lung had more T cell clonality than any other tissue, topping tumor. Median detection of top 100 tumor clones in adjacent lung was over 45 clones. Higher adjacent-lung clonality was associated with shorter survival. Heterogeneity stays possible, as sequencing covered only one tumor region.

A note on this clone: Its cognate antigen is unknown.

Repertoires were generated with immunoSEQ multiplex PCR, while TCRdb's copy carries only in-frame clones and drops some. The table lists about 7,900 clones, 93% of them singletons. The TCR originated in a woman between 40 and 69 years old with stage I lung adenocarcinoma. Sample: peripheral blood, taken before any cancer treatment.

The CDR3 sequence: CAWSLTFYEQYF. CDR3 bases: TGTGCCTGGAGTCTTACCTTCTACGAGCAGTACTTC. The chain uses TRBV30 and TRBJ2-7; no firm D call. Germline CDR1 is GTSNPN and CDR2 is SVGIG (reference sequence). Deletions cut 2 bases from V and 3 bases from J, with 8 bases between. This CDR3 is built from 12 residues. Full variable domain (outside the CDR3, taken from reference TRBV30 and TRBJ2-7): SQTIHQWPATLVQPVGSPLSLECTVEGTSNPNLYWYRQAAGRGLQLLFYSVGIGQISSEVPQNLSASRPQDRQFILSSKKLLLSDSGFYLCAWSLTFYEQYFGPGTRLTVT.